What follows is one T cell receptor (beta chain) and its context. Per the original data handling: Quantification of nucleated cells was approximated via reference gene primer amplification. Here immunoSEQ multiplex PCR was the method, and the copy in TCRdb shows in-frame clones only, minus some. V and J calls and clone size are as listed in that table; D and trimming were resolved from the DNA. The sample includes 150,000 to 200,000 clones, 85% to 90% of them seen just once. These data originate in a study of blood T cell repertoires in COVID-19. Turning to the study itself: Sites in the United States, Italy and Spain provided acute and convalescent COVID-19 samples.

Germline loops: CDR1 SGHVS, CDR2 FNYEAQ. Trimming at V came to 4 bases and at J to 9 bases, leaving 6 bases not matched to a gene. The CDR3 has 13 amino acids. V usage is TRBV7-6 and J usage is TRBJ1-2; 9 nucleotides match TRBD1. The TCR was taken from a woman in her sixties with acute or convalescent COVID-19. Sequencing was carried out using peripheral blood. The CDR3 DNA is TGTGCCAGCAGCTCCGGACAGGGGAGTAGCTACACCTTC. This sequence encodes CASSSGQGSSYTF.